One sample yielded the 24 T cell receptor beta chains listed below, sequenced in a study of T cell changes during pregnancy in multiple sclerosis. Clones were sequenced by immunoSEQ multiplex PCR, and TCRdb holds only the in-frame ones, with some missing. The sample gives more than 65,000 clones, 85% to 95% of which show up once; approximately 0.93% is in the top ten. Sequenced material: peripheral blood, taken in the first trimester of pregnancy. The source of these receptors is a female donor with multiple sclerosis, enrolled in a pregnancy study.

This rearrangement joins TRBV27 to TRBJ2-3, with TRBD1 matching over 8 bases. Unmatched junction bases numbered 15, after V lost 3 bases and J lost 1 base. This CDR3 comprises 19 residues. Germline V gene lookup returns CDR1 MNHEY and CDR2 SMNVEV (reference sequence). The CDR3 loop is CASSFWGTRGRRGTDTQYF. The CDR3 region has the DNA TGTGCCAGCAGTTTCTGGGGTACCAGGGGGCGCAGGGGCACAGATACGCAGTATTTT.

The chain is built from TRBV6-5 and TRBJ2-7, with 8 bases lining up with TRBD1. V was pared by 5 bases and J by 2 bases, with 5 bases of the junction left unmatched. Germline loops: CDR1 MNHEY, CDR2 SVGAGI. The CDR3 spans 14 residues. CDR3 bases: TGTGCCAGCAGTAGACAGGGGACCCCCTACGAGCAGTACTTC. Its protein is CASSRQGTPYEQYF.

V and J are TRBV28 and TRBJ2-1; 7 bases are shared with TRBD1. The CDR3 totals 13 residues. Germline CDR1 MDHEN, CDR2 SYDVKM. V was pared by 6 bases and J by 12 bases, with 11 bases of the junction left unmatched. The CDR3 DNA follows: TGTGCCAGCAGAAGGGACAGCCCCGAGGTGCAGTTCTTC. This encodes CASRRDSPEVQFF. The full variable domain, with the rest looked up from reference TRBV28 and TRBJ2-1, is DVKVTQSSRYLVKRTGEKVFLECVQDMDHENMFWYRQDPGLGLRLIYFSYDVKMKEKGDIPEGYSVSREKKERFSLILESASTNQTSMYLCASRRDSPEVQFFGPGTRLTVL.

V and J are TRBV5-4 and TRBJ1-2; 7 nucleotides line up with TRBD1. The CDR3 consists of 13 residues. Germline assignment: CDR1 SGHNT and CDR2 YYREEE (reference sequence). V was pared by 3 bases and J by 2 bases, with 1 base of the junction left unmatched. The CDR3 nucleotides read TGTGCCAGCAGCTCACAGGGGAACTATGGCTACACCTTC. This codes for CASSSQGNYGYTF.

As DNA, the CDR3 is TGCGCCAGCAGCCGGACAGAGAGCTCCTACAATGAGCAGTTCTTC. As protein: CASSRTESSYNEQFF. This chain uses TRBV4-1 with TRBJ2-1; D possibly corresponds to TRBD1 (6 bases). This CDR3 has 15 residues. The V gene's germline CDR1 is MGHRA and CDR2 YSYEKL. The germline V and J ends were trimmed by 4 bases and 0 bases, with 10 bases remaining between them.

This clone was counted once. The rearrangement joins TRBV5-4 to TRBJ2-1, with 8 bases identical to TRBD1. The germline gives CDR1 SGHNT, CDR2 YYREEE (reference sequence). The V segment lost 1 base and the J segment 10 bases; nucleotides outside the gene matches: 4. There are 13 residues in the CDR3. CDR3 sequence: CASSLQGAQEQFF. CDR3 bases: TGTGCCAGCAGCTTGCAGGGGGCGCAGGAGCAGTTCTTC.

This clone showed up just once. The chain combines TRBV29-1 with TRBJ1-1; TRBD1 matches at 7 bases. This CDR3 comprises 13 residues. CDR1 and CDR2 (germline): SQVTM, ANQGSEA. The trim removed 0 bases at V and 3 bases at J, leaving 1 base unmatched. The CDR3 DNA sequence: TGCAGCGTTGAAGAACAGGGGCACACTGAAGCTTTCTTT. Translated, it gives CSVEEQGHTEAFF.

V usage is TRBV29-1 and J usage is TRBJ2-2; D might be TRBD2 (5 bases). The V and J ends lost 5 bases and 6 bases respectively, with 13 bases between them. The CDR3 length is 13 residues. Germline CDR1 SQVTM, CDR2 ANQGSEA. This chain's CDR3 is CSVTDFMPGELFF. DNA of the CDR3: TGCAGCGTTACGGACTTTATGCCCGGGGAGCTGTTTTTT.

This sequence joins TRBV27 and TRBJ1-5, with a tentative D call TRBD1 (6 bases). The CDR3 has 14 residues. Trimming cost V 5 bases and J 2 bases, with 10 bases left between them. From germline, CDR1 is MNHEY and CDR2 SMNVEV (reference sequence). CDR3: CASSQGYGNQPQHF. In DNA, the CDR3 is TGTGCCAGCAGTCAGGGGTATGGCAATCAGCCCCAGCATTTT.

The rearrangement uses TRBV18 and TRBJ2-5; 12 nucleotides line up with TRBD2. The germline CDR1 and CDR2 sequences are KGHSH and LQKENI. The CDR3 is 16 amino acids. Losses at the gene ends were 5 bases for V and 2 bases for J; bases not matched to a gene: 6. The chain's CDR3 is CASSFRTSGNQETQYF. CDR3 sequence (DNA): TGTGCCAGCTCATTTCGGACTAGCGGGAATCAAGAGACCCAGTACTTC.

The V and J genes are TRBV11-1 and TRBJ2-7, with 9 nucleotides matching TRBD1. The CDR3 loop spans 12 amino acids. V shed 10 bases, J shed 2 bases, and the junction held 3 bases outside the gene matches. Germline V lookup: CDR1 SGHAT, CDR2 FQDESV (reference sequence). This chain's CDR3 is CATGTGTYEQYF. CDR3 nucleotides: TGTGCCACGGGGACAGGGACCTACGAGCAGTACTTC.

This rearrangement joins TRBV28 to TRBJ1-5; 7 bases map to TRBD1. In germline, CDR1 is MDHEN, CDR2 SYDVKM. This CDR3 contains 13 residues. This CDR3 reads CACGTVSNQPQHF. DNA for the CDR3: TGTGCGTGTGGGACAGTTAGCAATCAGCCCCAGCATTTT.

This rearrangement joins TRBV7-3 to TRBJ2-2; 11 nucleotides align to TRBD1. Germline-derived CDR1 and CDR2 are SGHTA and FQGTGA. This CDR3 contains 16 residues. V gave up 3 bases and J gave up 5 bases; unmatched junction bases: 5. In DNA form, the CDR3 reads TGTGCCAGCAGCTTTCCCGGGACAGGGGGAACCGGGGAGCTGTTTTTT. This codes for CASSFPGTGGTGELFF.

The V and J genes are TRBV7-6 and TRBJ2-7, with 9 bases lining up with TRBD1. V was clipped by 5 bases and J by 0 bases; unmatched bases: 5. CDR1 and CDR2 (germline): SGHVS, FNYEAQ. CDR3 length: 15 amino acids. The CDR3 nucleotides read TGTGCCAGCAGCCAGGGACAGGGAACCTCCTACGAGCAGTACTTC. This codes for CASSQGQGTSYEQYF.

The chain recombines TRBV30 with TRBJ2-3; 9 bases match TRBD2. CDR3 length equals 15 residues. V shed 1 base, J shed 5 bases, and the junction held 7 bases outside the gene matches. Germline-derived CDR1 and CDR2 are GTSNPN and SVGIG (reference sequence). This chain's CDR3 is CAWSASSGTVDTQYF. The CDR3 DNA sequence: TGTGCCTGGAGTGCGTCTAGCGGGACGGTAGATACGCAGTATTTT.

The chain has TRBV7-9 and TRBJ1-2; D remains unclear. V lost 5 bases to trimming and J lost 8 bases, with 18 bases between them. This CDR3 is 14 amino acids long. CDR1 and CDR2 (germline): SEHNR, FQNEAQ (reference sequence). As DNA, the CDR3 is TGTGCCAGCAGCGTTATCCGGGATACTCGGGGCTACACCTTC. It yields the protein CASSVIRDTRGYTF.

CDR3 sequence (DNA): TGTGCCAGCAGACCTCTGGGGGGGGCGTCCTACGAGCAGTACTTC. Translated: CASRPLGGASYEQYF. The chain is built from TRBV6-5 and TRBJ2-7, with D maybe TRBD2 (7 bases). From germline, CDR1 is MNHEY and CDR2 SVGAGI. CDR3 length equals 15 residues. Trimming cost V 6 bases and J 1 base, with 16 bases left between them.

This sequence joins TRBV9 and TRBJ1-3, with 7 bases identical to TRBD1. Germline-derived CDR1 and CDR2 are SGDLS and YYNGEE. J was trimmed by 0 bases and V by 2 bases; bases with no gene match: 5. This CDR3 spans 16 amino acids. The CDR3 nucleotides are TGTGCCAGCAGCGTCGAGGGGGCCTTCTCTGGAAACACCATATATTTT. Its protein product is CASSVEGAFSGNTIYF. Combining the CDR3 with reference TRBV9 and TRBJ1-3 gives the whole variable domain DSGVTQTPKHLITATGQRVTLRCSPRSGDLSVYWYQQSLDQGLQFLIQYYNGEERAKGNILERFSAQQFPDLHSELNLSSLELGDSALYFCASSVEGAFSGNTIYFGEGSWLTVV.

The chain links TRBV7-2 to TRBJ1-1; 7 bases line up with TRBD1. The germline CDR1 and CDR2 sequences are SGHTA and FQGNSA. V was pared by 5 bases and J by 1 base, with 4 bases of the junction left unmatched. The CDR3 length is 14 residues. CDR3 sequence (DNA): TGTGCCAGCAGCCCCCGGACAGGGAACACTGAAGCTTTCTTT. Translation: CASSPRTGNTEAFF.

The chain uses TRBV4-2 and TRBJ1-1; 9 bases map to TRBD1. CDR1 is LGHNA, CDR2 YNFKEQ, per germline. Trimming at V came to 1 base and at J to 7 bases, leaving 4 bases not matched to a gene. CDR3 length: 14 residues. This CDR3 reads CASSQADRGVEAFF. CDR3 in DNA: TGTGCCAGCAGCCAAGCGGACAGGGGAGTTGAAGCTTTCTTT.

The V call is TRBV19, the J call TRBJ2-1, with 8 bases that match TRBD2. The ends lost 4 bases at V and 10 bases at J; junction bases unmatched: 3. This CDR3 has 12 residues. Germline CDR1 LNHDA, CDR2 SQIVND (reference sequence). In DNA, the CDR3 is TGTGCCAGTAGTACGGGAGGGAGCGAGCAGTTCTTC. Its protein is CASSTGGSEQFF.

The DNA of the CDR3 is TGCGCCAGCAGCTTGGGCCGGTTACTAGGAGTTTACAATGAGCAGTTCTTC. Translated, it gives CASSLGRLLGVYNEQFF. The V gene is TRBV5-1, the J gene TRBJ2-1; D is perhaps TRBD2 (5 bases). This CDR3 region has 17 residues. Germline loops: CDR1 SGHRS, CDR2 YFSETQ. The germline V and J ends were trimmed by 0 bases and 4 bases, with 17 bases remaining between them.

This rearrangement joins TRBV25-1 to TRBJ1-2; perhaps TRBD1 as D (5 bases). The ends were cut back, 0 bases at V and 7 bases at J, with 6 bases in the middle. This CDR3 is built from 12 residues. Germline CDR1 MGHDK, CDR2 SYGVNS. The CDR3 loop is CASSEYQGGYTF. The CDR3 DNA reads TGTGCCAGCAGTGAATATCAGGGTGGCTACACCTTC.

This clone was counted a single time. This chain uses TRBV6-5 with TRBJ2-1; TRBD1 might be the D (5 bases). V was cut by 6 bases and J by 4 bases, with 10 bases left in between. Germline V CDR1 and CDR2: MNHEY, SVGAGI. The CDR3 is 13 residues long. The chain's CDR3 is CASRSTAYNEQFF. Written as DNA, the CDR3 is TGTGCCAGCAGGTCGACAGCATACAATGAGCAGTTCTTC.